The clone carrying this TCR beta chain was seen only a few times. No antigen is known for it. Germline V gives CDR1 MNHEY, CDR2 SMNVEV (reference sequence). V was pared by 8 bases and J by 6 bases, with 5 bases of the junction left unmatched. This CDR3 has 12 amino acids. Indicated treatment: approximately 9-day PBMC culture with coronavirus spike peptide pools or control peptides (ViraFEST assay). This entry comes from a study of vaccination and CD4 T cells after COVID-19. The Oncomine TCR Beta short-read assay was applied to DNA of cultured CD4+ T cells. MiXCR, run by TCRdb on the PCR reads, gives a single entry per CDR3 protein. In the table there are roughly 24,000 distinct CDR3 sequences, less than 50% of which are singletons.

V is TRBV27 and J is TRBJ2-7; TRBD1 matches 9 bases. The sample consisted of CD4+ T cells from blood, cultured in vitro. This receptor was identified in a human donor who had recovered from COVID-19. CDR3 residues: CASQDRGGEQYF. The CDR3, as DNA: TGTGCCAGCCAAGACAGGGGGGGCGAGCAGTACTTC.